A selection of T cell receptor beta chains follows, all from one sample in a study of T-cell reconstitution after alpha-beta-depleted transplantation in children. In TCRdb, the PCR reads were re-called with MiXCR into one record per CDR3 protein. The profile shows a few hundred thousand distinct CDR3 sequences, about 23% of them singletons. Sequenced material: PBMCs, taken before TCRalphabeta/CD19-depleted stem cell transplant. Receptor source: a girl aged 2-10 years with Fanconi anemia, due to receive a stem cell transplant. The CDR3 runs from the conserved cysteine through the conserved F or W. A D gene is named only where the DNA matches it firmly. Rows give clone size only sometimes, using once, few, many, or a class for an expanded clone.

>.|TRBV28|.|TRBJ2-3
TGTGCCAGCAGTTTCTCTTGGCGGGAAACCACAGATACGCAGTATTTT
CASSFSWRETTDTQYF
>TRBD1|TRBV20-1|.|TRBJ2-7
TGCAGTGCTAACACCGGGACAGGAATCTACGAGCAGTACTTC
CSANTGTGIYEQYF
>TRBD1|TRBV25-1|.|TRBJ1-1
TGTGCCAGCAGCGAACTCCTGACAGGGACTGAAGCTTTCTTT
CASSELLTGTEAFF
>TRBD2|TRBV20-1|.|TRBJ2-7
TGCAGTGCTAAAGGACTAGCCCACGAGCAGTACTTC
CSAKGLAHEQYF
>.|TRBV2|.|TRBJ2-5
TGTGCCAGCAGCCCCGGGACCCTAAAAGAGACCCAGTACTTC
CASSPGTLKETQYF
>TRBD1|TRBV20-1|few|TRBJ1-2
TGCAGTGCTCCCTGGACAGGGGGCGGTAAGGGCTACACCTTC
CSAPWTGGGKGYTF
>TRBD2|TRBV12-3/TRBV12-4|many|TRBJ2-5
TGTGCCAGCAGTTTAGCGCGAAGCGGGGGGGCAGAAGAGACCCAGTACTTC
CASSLARSGGAEETQYF
>TRBD2|TRBV15|few|TRBJ2-2
TGTGCCACCAGCAGACTAGCGGGGGGCACCGGGGAGCTGTTTTTT
CATSRLAGGTGELFF
>.|TRBV20-1|.|TRBJ2-5
TGCAGTGCTAGAGAACCCAACTACCAAGAGACCCAGTACTTC
CSAREPNYQETQYF
>TRBD1|TRBV5-1|many|TRBJ2-1
TGCGCCAGCAGCTTGTTAGGGGGCCGTTCGGTAGTGGATGAGCAGTTCTTC
CASSLLGGRSVVDEQFF
>.|TRBV20-1|many|TRBJ2-5
TGCAGTGCTAGACTAAAGACCGCGGCCCGGGGTTGGGAGACCCAGTACTTC
CSARLKTAARGWETQYF
>TRBD2|TRBV20-1|.|TRBJ2-1
TGCAGTGCTAGAGGCGGGAGGGCCGGGTCAGATGAGCAGTTCTTC
CSARGGRAGSDEQFF
>TRBD1|TRBV20-1|many|TRBJ1-4
TGCAGTGCCCCCACAGGGGGCGATGAAAAACTGTTTTTT
CSAPTGGDEKLFF
>TRBD1|TRBV28|few|TRBJ1-6
TGTGCCAGCAGGACAGGGAGGGACTCACCCCTCCACTTT
CASRTGRDSPLHF
>.|TRBV6-1|many|TRBJ2-1
TGTGCCAGCAGTGTCGCCGGTCCGGACTCTAAGCAGTTCTTC
CASSVAGPDSKQFF
>.|TRBV20-1|many|TRBJ2-3
TGCAGTGCTAGAGATGGAGGATCAGGGGATACGCAGTATTTT
CSARDGGSGDTQYF
>TRBD2|TRBV28|many|TRBJ2-7
TGTGCCAGCAGCCCAGCGGGGGGCCAATCCTACGAGCAGTACTTC
CASSPAGGQSYEQYF
>.|TRBV20-1|many|TRBJ1-5
TGCAGTGCTAGTAATTCTCGGCAGCCCCAGCATTTT
CSASNSRQPQHF
>.|TRBV7-8|.|TRBJ1-1
TGTGCCAGCAGCTTAGGGCTTTCGGGGGACACTGAAGCTTTCTTT
CASSLGLSGDTEAFF
>.|TRBV7-3|many|TRBJ2-3
TGTGCCAGCAGCTTAAGGGGGGGGCGGGGCACAGATACGCAGTATTTT
CASSLRGGRGTDTQYF
>.|TRBV5-1|.|TRBJ2-3
TGCGCCAGCAGCTTGTTTGTTGGCCATACGCAGTATTTT
CASSLFVGHTQYF
>TRBD1|TRBV12-3/TRBV12-4|many|TRBJ1-2
TGTGCCAGCAGTTTGGGGACGACAGGGATCTATGGCTACACCTTC
CASSLGTTGIYGYTF
>.|TRBV5-1|few|TRBJ2-4
TGCGCCAGCAGCCAGCAATCGGGGGCAAAAAACATTCAGTACTTC
CASSQQSGAKNIQYF
>.|TRBV6-4|.|TRBJ2-1
TGTGCCAGCAGTGACTCGAATCAGGGAGAGGTCAATGAGCAGTTCTTC
CASSDSNQGEVNEQFF
>.|TRBV5-1|few|TRBJ2-3
TGCGCCAGCAGCTTGGTTTCGGCAGATACGCAGTATTTT
CASSLVSADTQYF
>TRBD1|TRBV24-1|many|TRBJ2-1
TGTGCCACCAGTGATTTAGTTTCAGGGGGAAGTTACAATGAGCAGTTCTTC
CATSDLVSGGSYNEQFF
>.|TRBV12-3/TRBV12-4|few|TRBJ2-2
TGTGCCAGCACCCAGCAGACAACCGGGGAGCTGTTTTTT
CASTQQTTGELFF
>.|TRBV7-2|many|TRBJ2-1
TGTGCCAGCAGTCATGACCCGAGAAACAATGAGCAGTTCTTC
CASSHDPRNNEQFF
>.|TRBV12-3/TRBV12-4|.|TRBJ2-4
TGTGCCAGCAGTTTGGCTACTTTTTTAGCCAAAAACATTCAGTACTTC
CASSLATFLAKNIQYF
>TRBD1|TRBV4-2|few|TRBJ2-7
TGTGCCAGCAGCCACCCGGGACAGGGCTCCTACGAGCAGTACTTC
CASSHPGQGSYEQYF